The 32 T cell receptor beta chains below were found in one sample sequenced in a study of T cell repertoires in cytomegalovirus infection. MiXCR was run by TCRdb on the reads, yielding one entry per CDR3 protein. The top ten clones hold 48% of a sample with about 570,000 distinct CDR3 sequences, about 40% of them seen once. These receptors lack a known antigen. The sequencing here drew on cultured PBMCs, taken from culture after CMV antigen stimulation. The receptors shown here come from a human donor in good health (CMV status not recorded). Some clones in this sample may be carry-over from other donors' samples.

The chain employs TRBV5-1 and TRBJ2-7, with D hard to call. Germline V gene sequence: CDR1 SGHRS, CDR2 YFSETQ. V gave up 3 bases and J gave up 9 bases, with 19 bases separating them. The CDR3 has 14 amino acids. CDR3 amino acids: CASSWKAASDGQYF. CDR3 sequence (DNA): TGCGCCAGCAGCTGGAAGGCAGCGTCCGACGGGCAGTACTTC.

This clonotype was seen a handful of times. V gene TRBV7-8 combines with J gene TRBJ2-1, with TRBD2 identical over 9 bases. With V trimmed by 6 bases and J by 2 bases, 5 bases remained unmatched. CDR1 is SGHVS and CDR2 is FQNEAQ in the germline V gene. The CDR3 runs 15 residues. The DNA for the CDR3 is TGTGCCAGCAGTCAAATAGCGGGGGCCTACAATGAGCAGTTCTTC. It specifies CASSQIAGAYNEQFF.

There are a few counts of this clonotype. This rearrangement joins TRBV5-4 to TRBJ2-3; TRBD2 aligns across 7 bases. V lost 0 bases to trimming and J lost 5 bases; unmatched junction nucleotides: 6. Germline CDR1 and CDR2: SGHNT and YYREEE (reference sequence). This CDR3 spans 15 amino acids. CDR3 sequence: CASSLGSGSGDTQYF. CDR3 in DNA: TGTGCCAGCAGCTTGGGTAGCGGGTCAGGAGATACGCAGTATTTT. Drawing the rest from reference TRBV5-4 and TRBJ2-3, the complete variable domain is ETGVTQSPTHLIKTRGQQVTLRCSSQSGHNTVSWYQQALGQGPQFIFQYYREEENGRGNFPPRFSGLQFPNYSSELNVNALELDDSALYLCASSLGSGSGDTQYFGPGTRLTVL.

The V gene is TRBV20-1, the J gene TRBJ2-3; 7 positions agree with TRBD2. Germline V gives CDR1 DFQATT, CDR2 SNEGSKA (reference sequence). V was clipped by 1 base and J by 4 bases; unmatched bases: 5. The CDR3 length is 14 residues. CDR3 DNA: TGCAGTGCTAGAGTTGGGGGGGGTGCAGATACGCAGTATTTT. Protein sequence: CSARVGGGADTQYF.

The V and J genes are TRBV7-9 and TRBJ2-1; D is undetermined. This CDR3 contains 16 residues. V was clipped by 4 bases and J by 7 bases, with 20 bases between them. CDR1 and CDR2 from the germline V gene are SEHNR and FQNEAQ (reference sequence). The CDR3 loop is CASSSLVVGLGNEQFF. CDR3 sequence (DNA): TGTGCCAGCAGCTCTCTAGTAGTCGGCCTAGGGAATGAGCAGTTCTTC.

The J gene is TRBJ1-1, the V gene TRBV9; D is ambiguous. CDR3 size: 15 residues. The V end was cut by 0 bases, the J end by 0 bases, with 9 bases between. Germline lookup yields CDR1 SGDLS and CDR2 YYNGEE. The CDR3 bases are TGTGCCAGCAGCGTAGTTACTGGGGTGAACACTGAAGCTTTCTTT. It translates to CASSVVTGVNTEAFF.

CDR3 nucleotide sequence: TGTGCCAGCAGCCCTGGGGGACAGGTTATCTATGGCTACACCTTC. Residues: CASSPGGQVIYGYTF. The genes are TRBV14 and TRBJ1-2; 8 bases align to TRBD1. The junction had 8 bases not matched to a gene; V was cut back by 4 bases and J by 4 bases. CDR3 length: 15 amino acids. The germline gives CDR1 SGHDN, CDR2 FVKESK.

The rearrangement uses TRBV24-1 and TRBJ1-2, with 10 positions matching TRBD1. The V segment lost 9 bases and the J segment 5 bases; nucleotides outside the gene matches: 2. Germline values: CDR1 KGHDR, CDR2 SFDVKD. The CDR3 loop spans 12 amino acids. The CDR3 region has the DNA TGTGCCACCGGGGACAGGGGTTATGGCTACACCTTC. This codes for CATGDRGYGYTF.

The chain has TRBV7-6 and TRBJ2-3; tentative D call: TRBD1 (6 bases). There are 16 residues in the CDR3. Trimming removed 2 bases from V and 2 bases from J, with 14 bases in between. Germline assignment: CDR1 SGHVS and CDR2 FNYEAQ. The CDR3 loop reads CASSLSGQSITDTQYF. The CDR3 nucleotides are TGTGCCAGCAGCTTATCGGGACAATCCATCACAGATACGCAGTATTTT.

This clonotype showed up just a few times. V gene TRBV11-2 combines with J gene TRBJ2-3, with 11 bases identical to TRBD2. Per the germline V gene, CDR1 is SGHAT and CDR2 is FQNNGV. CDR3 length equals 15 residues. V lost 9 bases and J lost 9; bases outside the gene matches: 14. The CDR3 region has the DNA TGTGCCAGTAGGAGCCTAGCGGGGGGTCAACCGACGCAGTATTTT. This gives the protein CASRSLAGGQPTQYF.

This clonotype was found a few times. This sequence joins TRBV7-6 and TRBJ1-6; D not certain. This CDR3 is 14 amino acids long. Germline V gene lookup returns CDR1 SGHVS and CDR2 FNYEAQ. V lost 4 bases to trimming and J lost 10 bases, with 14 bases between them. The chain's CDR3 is CASSSAGGSSPLHF. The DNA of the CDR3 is TGTGCCAGCAGCTCAGCAGGCGGATCCTCACCCCTCCACTTT.

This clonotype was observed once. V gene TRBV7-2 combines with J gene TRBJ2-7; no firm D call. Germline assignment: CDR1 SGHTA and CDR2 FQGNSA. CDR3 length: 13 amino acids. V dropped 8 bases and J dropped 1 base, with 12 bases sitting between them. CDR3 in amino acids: CASALGRSYEQYF. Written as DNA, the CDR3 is TGTGCCAGCGCCCTCGGCAGATCCTACGAGCAGTACTTC.

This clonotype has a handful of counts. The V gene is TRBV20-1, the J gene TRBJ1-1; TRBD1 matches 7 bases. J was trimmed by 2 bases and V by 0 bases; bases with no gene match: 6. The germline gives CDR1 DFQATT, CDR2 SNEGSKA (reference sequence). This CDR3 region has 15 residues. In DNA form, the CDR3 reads TGCAGTGCTAGAGATGGGAGACAGGGAAACACTGAAGCTTTCTTT. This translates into CSARDGRQGNTEAFF.

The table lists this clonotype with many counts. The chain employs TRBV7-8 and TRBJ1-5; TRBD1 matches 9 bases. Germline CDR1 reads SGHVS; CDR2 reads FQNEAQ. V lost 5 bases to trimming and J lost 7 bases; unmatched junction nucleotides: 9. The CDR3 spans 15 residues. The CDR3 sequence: CASSGHRDRDQPQHF. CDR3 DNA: TGTGCCAGCAGCGGACACCGGGACAGGGACCAGCCCCAGCATTTT.

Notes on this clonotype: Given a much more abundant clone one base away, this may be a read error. CDR3 coding DNA: TGTGCCAGCAGCTTAAATAGCGGGGCCTACGAGCAGTACTTC. Translation gives CASSLNSGAYEQYF. The V and J genes are TRBV11-2 and TRBJ2-7; 8 nucleotides align to TRBD2. The CDR3 runs to 14 residues. Germline trimming cut 2 bases from V and 2 bases from J; bases unmatched to any gene: 2. CDR1 SGHAT and CDR2 FQNNGV come from the germline V gene.

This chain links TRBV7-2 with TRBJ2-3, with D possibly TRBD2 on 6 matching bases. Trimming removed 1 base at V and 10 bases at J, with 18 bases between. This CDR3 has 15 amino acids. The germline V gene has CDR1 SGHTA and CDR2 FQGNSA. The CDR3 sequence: CASSLETLTSIAQYF. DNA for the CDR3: TGTGCCAGCAGCTTAGAAACCTTGACTAGTATCGCGCAGTATTTT. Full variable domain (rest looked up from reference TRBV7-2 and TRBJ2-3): GAGVSQSPSNKVTEKGKDVELRCDPISGHTALYWYRQSLGQGLEFLIYFQGNSAPDKSGLPSDRFSAERTGGSVSTLTIQRTQQEDSAVYLCASSLETLTSIAQYFGPGTRLTVL.

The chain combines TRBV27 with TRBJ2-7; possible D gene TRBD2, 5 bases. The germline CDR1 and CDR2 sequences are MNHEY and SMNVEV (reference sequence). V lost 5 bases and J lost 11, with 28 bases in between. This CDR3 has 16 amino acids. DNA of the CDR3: TGTGCCAGCAGTCCTATACGGGAAGGGTTTACGAAGGTGGAGTACTTC. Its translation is CASSPIREGFTKVEYF.

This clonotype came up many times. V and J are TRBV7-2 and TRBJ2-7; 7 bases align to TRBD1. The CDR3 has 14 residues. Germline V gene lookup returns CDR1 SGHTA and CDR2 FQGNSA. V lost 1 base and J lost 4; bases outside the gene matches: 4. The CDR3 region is CASSLGQGEYEQYF. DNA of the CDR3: TGTGCCAGCAGCTTAGGGCAGGGGGAATACGAGCAGTACTTC.

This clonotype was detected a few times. Here the CDR3 DNA reads TGTGCCAGCAGCCCGAGTGGGGGAGTCACTGAAGCTTTCTTT. Translated: CASSPSGGVTEAFF. The V call is TRBV7-2, the J call TRBJ1-1; D perhaps matches TRBD1 (5 bases). The germline V gene has CDR1 SGHTA and CDR2 FQGNSA. The V end lost 5 bases, the J end lost 4 bases, and 14 bases lay between the germline ends. The CDR3 loop spans 14 amino acids.

The CDR3 reads CSAKDYGYTF. The CDR3 DNA reads TGCAGTGCTAAAGATTATGGCTACACCTTC. The chain has TRBV20-1 and TRBJ1-2, with D unresolved. This CDR3 contains 10 residues. The V end was cut by 4 bases, the J end by 5 bases, with 5 bases between. CDR1 DFQATT and CDR2 SNEGSKA come from the germline V gene (reference sequence).

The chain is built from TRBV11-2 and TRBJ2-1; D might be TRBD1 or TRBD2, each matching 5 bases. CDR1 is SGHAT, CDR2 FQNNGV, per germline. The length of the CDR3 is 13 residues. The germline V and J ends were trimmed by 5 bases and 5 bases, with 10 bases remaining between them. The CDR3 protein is CASSRDENNEQFF. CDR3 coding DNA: TGTGCCAGCAGCCGGGACGAAAACAATGAGCAGTTCTTC. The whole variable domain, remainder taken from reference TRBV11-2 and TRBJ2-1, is EAGVAQSPRYKIIEKRQSVAFWCNPISGHATLYWYQQILGQGPKLLIQFQNNGVVDDSQLPKDRFSAERLKGVDSTLKIQPAKLEDSAVYLCASSRDENNEQFFGPGTRLTVL.

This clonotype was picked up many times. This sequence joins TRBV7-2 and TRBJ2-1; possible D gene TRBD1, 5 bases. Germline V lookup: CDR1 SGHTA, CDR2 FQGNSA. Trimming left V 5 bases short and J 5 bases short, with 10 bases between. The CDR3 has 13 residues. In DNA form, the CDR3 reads TGTGCCAGCAGCCTGGACATTGACAATGAGCAGTTCTTC. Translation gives CASSLDIDNEQFF.

CDR3 bases: TGTGCCACCAGCAGAGATTCACAGGGCTACGAGCAGTACTTC. Its translation: CATSRDSQGYEQYF. The V gene is TRBV15, the J gene TRBJ2-7, with D maybe TRBD1 (6 bases). The ends were cut back, 0 bases at V and 3 bases at J, with 9 bases in the middle. Germline-derived CDR1 and CDR2 are LNHNV and YYDKDF (reference sequence). There are 14 residues in the CDR3.

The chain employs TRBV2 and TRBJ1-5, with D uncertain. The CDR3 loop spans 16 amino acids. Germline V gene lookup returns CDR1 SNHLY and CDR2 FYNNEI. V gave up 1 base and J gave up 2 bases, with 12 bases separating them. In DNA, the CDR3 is TGTGCCAGCAGTGAAGACGGGGTTGATGGCAATCAGCCCCAGCATTTT. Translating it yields CASSEDGVDGNQPQHF.

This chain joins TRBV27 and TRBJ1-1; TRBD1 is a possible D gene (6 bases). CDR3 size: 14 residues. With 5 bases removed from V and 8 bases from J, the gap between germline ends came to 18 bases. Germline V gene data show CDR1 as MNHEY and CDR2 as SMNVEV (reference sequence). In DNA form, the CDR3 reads TGTGCCAGCAGTCCCCACAGGGAAGTAGGGGAAGCTTTCTTT. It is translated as CASSPHREVGEAFF.

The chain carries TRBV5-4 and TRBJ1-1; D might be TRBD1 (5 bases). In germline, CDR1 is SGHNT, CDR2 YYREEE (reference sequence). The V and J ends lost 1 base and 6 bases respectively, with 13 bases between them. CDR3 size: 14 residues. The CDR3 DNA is TGTGCCAGCAGCTTGAACAGGAGAAGGGCTGAAGCTTTCTTT. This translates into CASSLNRRRAEAFF.

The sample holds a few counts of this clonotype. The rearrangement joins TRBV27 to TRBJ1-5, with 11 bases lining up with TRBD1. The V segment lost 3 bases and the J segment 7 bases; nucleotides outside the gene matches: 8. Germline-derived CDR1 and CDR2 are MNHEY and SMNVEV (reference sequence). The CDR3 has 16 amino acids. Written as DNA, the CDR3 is TGTGCCAGCAGTTTCCCCGGGACAGGGGGTCGGCAGCCCCAGCATTTT. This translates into CASSFPGTGGRQPQHF.

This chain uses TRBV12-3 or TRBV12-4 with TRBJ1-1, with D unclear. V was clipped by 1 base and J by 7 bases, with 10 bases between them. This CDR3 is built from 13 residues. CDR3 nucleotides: TGTGCCAGCAGTTTAGGGGAAGGGCTTGAAGCTTTCTTT. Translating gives CASSLGEGLEAFF.

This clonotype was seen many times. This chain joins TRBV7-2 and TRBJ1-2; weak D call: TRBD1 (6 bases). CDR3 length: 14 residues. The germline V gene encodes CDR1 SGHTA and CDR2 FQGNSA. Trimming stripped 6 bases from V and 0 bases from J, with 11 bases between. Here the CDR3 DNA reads TGTGCCAGCAGTGAGGGGGGAGCTAACTATGGCTACACCTTC. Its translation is CASSEGGANYGYTF.

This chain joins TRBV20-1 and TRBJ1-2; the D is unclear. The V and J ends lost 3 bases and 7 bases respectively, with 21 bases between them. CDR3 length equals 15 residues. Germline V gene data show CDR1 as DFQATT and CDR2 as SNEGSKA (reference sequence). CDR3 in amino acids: CSARVPQGRVGGYTF. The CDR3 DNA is TGCAGTGCTAGGGTCCCGCAAGGCCGGGTTGGTGGCTACACCTTC.

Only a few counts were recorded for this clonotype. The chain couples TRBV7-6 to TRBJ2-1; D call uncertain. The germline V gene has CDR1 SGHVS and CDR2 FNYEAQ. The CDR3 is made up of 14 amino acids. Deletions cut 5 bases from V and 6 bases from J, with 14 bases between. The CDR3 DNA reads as TGTGCCAGCAGCCCCGGTGGCTGGGGCAATGAGCAGTTCTTC. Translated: CASSPGGWGNEQFF.

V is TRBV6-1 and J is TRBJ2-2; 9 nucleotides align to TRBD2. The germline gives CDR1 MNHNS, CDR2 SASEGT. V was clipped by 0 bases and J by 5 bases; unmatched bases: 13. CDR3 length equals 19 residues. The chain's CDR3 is CASSEARRGAGGRTGELFF. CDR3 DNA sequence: TGTGCCAGCAGTGAAGCCCGCCGGGGGGCGGGGGGGCGTACCGGGGAGCTGTTTTTT.